The 14 T cell receptor beta chains presented below share a single source sample, sequenced in a study of cytomegalovirus exposure and HLA in healthy donors. 60 Vbeta and 13 Jbeta primers were used in PCR. Using immunoSEQ multiplex PCR, the repertoire was profiled, and TCRdb retains in-frame clones only, with some absent. The profile shows around 150,000 clones, approximately 67% of them singletons. The sample was PBMCs. These TCRs come from a woman between 55 and 75 years old in good health and CMV-seronegative.

V usage is TRBV9 and J usage is TRBJ2-2; D perhaps matches TRBD1 (5 bases). Trimming pared 4 bases from V and 0 bases from J, leaving 13 bases between. There are 16 residues in the CDR3. Germline assignment: CDR1 SGDLS and CDR2 YYNGEE. CDR3 nucleotide sequence: TGTGCCAGCAGCTTTTCAGGGCTCCCGAACACCGGGGAGCTGTTTTTT. Amino acid sequence: CASSFSGLPNTGELFF. Looking up the rest from reference TRBV9 and TRBJ2-2 gives the full variable domain: DSGVTQTPKHLITATGQRVTLRCSPRSGDLSVYWYQQSLDQGLQFLIQYYNGEERAKGNILERFSAQQFPDLHSELNLSSLELGDSALYFCASSFSGLPNTGELFFGEGSRLTVL.

V usage is TRBV28 and J usage is TRBJ2-6; 7 positions agree with TRBD1. Germline lookup yields CDR1 MDHEN and CDR2 SYDVKM. This CDR3 has 16 residues. The junction had 4 bases not matched to a gene; V was cut back by 5 bases and J by 0 bases. This CDR3 reads CASSRQGVSGANVLTF. In nucleotides, the CDR3 is TGTGCCAGCAGTCGACAGGGAGTCTCTGGGGCCAACGTCCTGACTTTC.

This clone was seen just once. The genes are TRBV27 and TRBJ2-1; D is possibly TRBD2 (6 bases). CDR3 length: 15 amino acids. V was trimmed by 3 bases and J by 4 bases, leaving 13 bases between them. CDR1 is MNHEY and CDR2 is SMNVEV in the germline V gene (reference sequence). The CDR3 nucleotides are TGTGCCAGCAGTTTTATCCCTGCGGGATACAATGAGCAGTTCTTC. Translated, it gives CASSFIPAGYNEQFF.

This clone appeared once. V and J are TRBV19 and TRBJ1-6; 9 nucleotides align to TRBD1. Germline CDR1 is LNHDA and CDR2 is SQIVND (reference sequence). CDR3 length equals 14 residues. The J segment lost 7 bases and the V segment lost 7 bases, leaving 5 bases of the junction unmatched. CDR3 nucleotides: TGTGCCAGTATGGTCGACAGGGGGAATTCACCCCTCCACTTT. Translating gives CASMVDRGNSPLHF.

This clone was detected once. The V call is TRBV4-2, the J call TRBJ2-7; TRBD1 aligns across 11 bases. This CDR3 has 15 residues. Germline assignment: CDR1 LGHNA and CDR2 YNFKEQ. V was pared by 4 bases and J by 3 bases, with 5 bases of the junction left unmatched. The chain's CDR3 is CASSRTGTGGYEQYF. In DNA, the CDR3 is TGTGCCAGCAGCCGCACCGGGACAGGGGGCTACGAGCAGTACTTC.

This clone was counted only a few times. V gene TRBV4-3 combines with J gene TRBJ2-3, with D possibly matching TRBD1 (7 bases). This CDR3 spans 16 amino acids. Germline V CDR1 and CDR2: LGHNA, YSLEER. V lost 1 base and J 0 bases, leaving 11 bases between the germline ends. The CDR3 nucleotides are TGCGCCAGCAGCCAAGGGGCGGGACAGAGCACAGATACGCAGTATTTT. Translating gives CASSQGAGQSTDTQYF.

The chain recombines TRBV6-5 with TRBJ1-3; perhaps TRBD1 as D (6 bases). Trimming pared 5 bases from V and 8 bases from J, leaving 19 bases between. The CDR3 is made up of 15 amino acids. From germline, CDR1 is MNHEY and CDR2 SVGAGI. The CDR3 nucleotides read TGTGCCAGCAGTCCCCGGACAGTTACACAGGACACCATATATTTT. It translates to CASSPRTVTQDTIYF.

This clone was picked up one time. CDR3 in amino acids: CASSTSGQDEKLFF. The DNA of the CDR3 is TGTGCCAGCAGCACATCGGGACAGGATGAAAAACTGTTTTTT. The chain employs TRBV28 and TRBJ1-4; 8 positions match TRBD1. This CDR3 region has 14 residues. Germline CDR1 MDHEN, CDR2 SYDVKM. Losses at the gene ends were 6 bases for V and 6 bases for J; bases not matched to a gene: 6.

This clone was counted a few times. V is TRBV2 and J is TRBJ1-1, with 8 bases aligning to TRBD1. Germline assignment: CDR1 SNHLY and CDR2 FYNNEI. After removal of 8 bases from V and 9 bases from J, the junction contained 8 bases not matched to a gene. The CDR3 contains 12 residues. The CDR3 nucleotides are TGTGCCAGCGGTGGACAGGGAGCTCAAGCTTTCTTT. Its translation: CASGGQGAQAFF. Full variable domain (missing parts from reference TRBV2 and TRBJ1-1): EPEVTQTPSHQVTQMGQEVILRCVPISNHLYFYWYRQILGQKVEFLVSFYNNEISEKSEIFDDQFSVERPDGSNFTLKIRSTKLEDSAMYFCASGGQGAQAFFGQGTRLTVV.

The V call is TRBV7-2, the J call TRBJ1-2; no definite D call. Trimming cost V 7 bases and J 2 bases, with 11 bases left between them. Germline V gives CDR1 SGHTA, CDR2 FQGNSA. The CDR3 is 13 amino acids. CDR3 nucleotides: TGTGCCAGCACACAGACATCGAACTATGGCTACACCTTC. It encodes CASTQTSNYGYTF.

The chain combines TRBV7-2 with TRBJ2-7; no clear D. Germline loops: CDR1 SGHTA, CDR2 FQGNSA. The V gene lost 5 bases and the J gene lost 3 bases, with 8 bases spanning the gap. CDR3 size: 12 residues. The CDR3 DNA reads TGTGCCAGCAGCAAATCCAGCTACGAGCAGTACTTC. It is translated as CASSKSSYEQYF.

CDR3 DNA sequence: TGCGCCAGCAGCTTGGACAGACCTAATGAAAAACTGTTTTTT. Translating it yields CASSLDRPNEKLFF. This chain uses TRBV5-1 with TRBJ1-4; D call uncertain. Germline V gives CDR1 SGHRS, CDR2 YFSETQ. The CDR3 has 14 residues. Trimming left V 0 bases short and J 3 bases short, with 6 bases between.

The chain combines TRBV11-2 with TRBJ1-1, with TRBD1 matching 11 bases. V was pared by 5 bases and J by 4 bases, with 15 bases of the junction left unmatched. Germline CDR1 SGHAT, CDR2 FQNNGV. The CDR3 is made up of 18 amino acids. This chain's CDR3 is CASSPRGGQGAGTTEAFF. The DNA for the CDR3 is TGTGCCAGCAGCCCCCGAGGTGGACAGGGGGCGGGAACCACTGAAGCTTTCTTT.

This clone was found a few times. The rearrangement uses TRBV7-9 and TRBJ2-1; D is possibly TRBD2 (6 bases). Trimming shortened V by 5 bases and J by 5 bases, and 19 bases separated the two germline ends. Germline-derived CDR1 and CDR2 are SEHNR and FQNEAQ (reference sequence). CDR3 size: 16 residues. CDR3 coding DNA: TGTGCCAGCAGCCCCCGTTTCGGAGGGTTTGACAATGAGCAGTTCTTC. This sequence encodes CASSPRFGGFDNEQFF.